Listed here is a single T cell receptor (beta chain). What it binds is unknown. The data originate from a study of regulatory T cells in long-lasting Graves disease. Study findings and constraints: Persistent Graves' patients showed less TCR diversity than newly diagnosed ones. There were preferences for TRBV28, TRBJ1-2 and TRBJ2-5 in persistent disease. The researchers studied only peripheral blood, not thyroid tissue.

With V trimmed by 6 bases and J by 9 bases, 8 bases remained unmatched. Germline assignment: CDR1 MDHEN and CDR2 SYDVKM. This CDR3 has 15 residues. The TCR beta library used iRepertoire HTBI primers with Arm-PCR amplification of CDR3. From the multiplex PCR reads, TCRdb called clonotypes with MiXCR, one entry per CDR3 protein. This table holds about 460,000 distinct CDR3 sequences, about 22% found once. Time point reported: persistent/refractory GD, antithyroid drugs over 5 years with positive TRAb. PBMC RNA served as the TCR library source. An endocrinology department in Xi'an, China, recruited the patients.

The sample in question was peripheral blood mononuclear cells (PBMCs), obtained when the disease was refractory, from a patient treated with antithyroid drugs. V is TRBV28 and J is TRBJ1-6, with 10 bases matching TRBD1. The source of this sequence is a female donor with Graves disease. CDR3 amino acids: CASSTGTGVGSPLHF. Here the CDR3 DNA reads TGTGCCAGCAGCACCGGGACAGGGGTTGGTTCACCCCTCCACTTT. The complete variable domain, with remaining parts taken from reference TRBV28 and TRBJ1-6, reads DVKVTQSSRYLVKRTGEKVFLECVQDMDHENMFWYRQDPGLGLRLIYFSYDVKMKEKGDIPEGYSVSREKKERFSLILESASTNQTSMYLCASSTGTGVGSPLHFGNGTRLTVT.